These 17 T cell receptor beta chains were all obtained from the same sample, sequenced in a study of blood T cell repertoires in COVID-19. The assay was immunoSEQ multiplex PCR, and TCRdb's table has in-frame clones only and misses some. The sample yields 140,000 or so clones, 79% seen once. The sample taken for sequencing was peripheral blood. These receptors all stem from a woman in her 70s with COVID-19, enrolled during active disease.

The chain is built from TRBV5-5 and TRBJ1-6; D remains unclear. CDR1 SGHKS and CDR2 YYEKEE come from the germline V gene (reference sequence). Trimming left V 0 bases short and J 7 bases short, with 8 bases between. The CDR3 runs to 14 residues. In DNA form, the CDR3 reads TGTGCCAGCAGCTTGGAAATGACAAATTCACCCCTCCACTTT. Amino acids: CASSLEMTNSPLHF. Full variable domain (missing parts from reference TRBV5-5 and TRBJ1-6): DAGVTQSPTHLIKTRGQQVTLRCSPISGHKSVSWYQQVLGQGPQFIFQYYEKEERGRGNFPDRFSARQFPNYSSELNVNALLLGDSALYLCASSLEMTNSPLHFGNGTRLTVT.

The chain employs TRBV7-2 and TRBJ2-7, with 10 bases matching TRBD2. The CDR3 consists of 15 residues. Germline trimming cut 6 bases from V and 7 bases from J; bases unmatched to any gene: 12. Per the germline V gene, CDR1 is SGHTA and CDR2 is FQGNSA. The CDR3 nucleotides are TGTGCCAGCAGTCTCGACCTTAGCGGGGGGAGGGAGCAGTACTTC. Translated, it gives CASSLDLSGGREQYF.

The chain carries TRBV7-2 and TRBJ1-2; D is uncertain. Trimming left V 4 bases short and J 2 bases short, with 8 bases between. In germline, CDR1 is SGHTA, CDR2 FQGNSA. The CDR3 is made up of 13 amino acids. The CDR3 region is CASSSLQNYGYTF. In nucleotides, the CDR3 is TGTGCCAGCAGCTCGTTACAGAACTATGGCTACACCTTC. The variable domain in full, with the rest retrieved from reference TRBV7-2 and TRBJ1-2, is GAGVSQSPSNKVTEKGKDVELRCDPISGHTALYWYRQSLGQGLEFLIYFQGNSAPDKSGLPSDRFSAERTGGSVSTLTIQRTQQEDSAVYLCASSSLQNYGYTFGSGTRLTVV.

The chain couples TRBV7-8 to TRBJ2-2, with D perhaps matching TRBD2 (6 bases). The CDR3 length is 14 residues. With 4 bases removed from V and 3 bases from J, the gap between germline ends came to 9 bases. Per germline, CDR1 SGHVS and CDR2 FQNEAQ. CDR3 nucleotides: TGTGCCAGCAGCTACGGGGAGGACACCGGGGAGCTGTTTTTT. The encoded protein is CASSYGEDTGELFF.

This clone has a single count. The chain is built from TRBV5-1 and TRBJ1-2; D ambiguous. This CDR3 region has 14 residues. V was cut by 0 bases and J by 6 bases, with 12 bases left in between. Germline V gives CDR1 SGHRS, CDR2 YFSETQ. The CDR3 bases are TGCGCCAGCAGCTTGGGTACCGGGATCGATGGCTACACCTTC. Amino acids: CASSLGTGIDGYTF. Looking up the rest from reference TRBV5-1 and TRBJ1-2 gives the full variable domain: KAGVTQTPRYLIKTRGQQVTLSCSPISGHRSVSWYQQTPGQGLQFLFEYFSETQRNKGNFPGRFSGRQFSNSRSEMNVSTLELGDSALYLCASSLGTGIDGYTFGSGTRLTVV.

The V and J genes are TRBV7-2 and TRBJ1-2; the D is unclear. V lost 3 bases to trimming and J lost 1 base, with 9 bases between them. The CDR3 length is 14 residues. Per germline, CDR1 SGHTA and CDR2 FQGNSA. In DNA, the CDR3 is TGTGCCAGCAGCTTCCCCGGGTTTAACTATGGCTACACCTTC. This gives the protein CASSFPGFNYGYTF.

This rearrangement joins TRBV3-1 (or the pseudogene TRBV3-2) to TRBJ2-7; 7 nucleotides match TRBD2. Germline V gene data show CDR1 as LGHDT and CDR2 as YNNKEL (reference sequence). The CDR3 is 14 residues long. The trim removed 4 bases at V and 2 bases at J, leaving 5 bases unmatched. In DNA, the CDR3 is TGTGCCAGCAGCCTTCAGCGGGAAGCCTACGAGCAGTACTTC. This gives the protein CASSLQREAYEQYF.

This clone was counted between two and nine times. This chain connects TRBV5-1 to TRBJ1-1; D perhaps matches TRBD1 (6 bases). This CDR3 is 15 amino acids long. The germline V and J ends were trimmed by 4 bases and 3 bases, with 16 bases remaining between them. Germline loops: CDR1 SGHRS, CDR2 YFSETQ. CDR3 sequence: CASSKGGPADTEAFF. Here the CDR3 DNA reads TGCGCCAGCAGCAAGGGGGGGCCGGCTGACACTGAAGCTTTCTTT.

The CDR3 coding sequence is TGTGCCAGCAGAACGACGGGAGGGGGTGGTACTGAAGCTTTCTTT. Its translation is CASRTTGGGGTEAFF. The chain combines TRBV6-5 with TRBJ1-1; D is possibly TRBD1 (6 bases). Germline V gene data show CDR1 as MNHEY and CDR2 as SVGAGI. The CDR3 consists of 15 residues. Trimming cost V 6 bases and J 5 bases, with 19 bases left between them.

The chain combines TRBV6-5 with TRBJ1-1; D is uncertain. Germline-derived CDR1 and CDR2 are MNHEY and SVGAGI. The V gene lost 8 bases and the J gene lost 3 bases, with 13 bases spanning the gap. The CDR3 extends over 13 amino acids. CDR3 sequence reads: CASSRRGDTEAFF. CDR3 DNA: TGTGCCAGCTCCCGGCGGGGAGACACTGAAGCTTTCTTT.

V and J are TRBV19 and TRBJ1-5, with TRBD1 as a possible D gene (6 bases). The length of the CDR3 is 13 residues. The germline V and J ends were trimmed by 8 bases and 8 bases, with 16 bases remaining between them. Germline V gene lookup returns CDR1 LNHDA and CDR2 SQIVND (reference sequence). The CDR3 nucleotides are TGTGCCAGTGGGGGGAGGGGGTATGAGCCCCAGCATTTT. This sequence encodes CASGGRGYEPQHF.

The V call is TRBV29-1, the J call TRBJ1-1; TRBD1 matches 8 bases. Losses at the gene ends were 7 bases for V and 5 bases for J; bases not matched to a gene: 6. CDR1 is SQVTM and CDR2 is ANQGSEA in the germline V gene. The CDR3 has 12 amino acids. The CDR3 is CSAQGGRTEAFF. The CDR3 DNA follows: TGCAGCGCACAGGGGGGCAGAACTGAAGCTTTCTTT.

This clone came up once. This chain links TRBV12-3 or TRBV12-4 with TRBJ1-1; unclear D gene. The CDR3 runs to 11 residues. The V end was cut by 7 bases, the J end by 7 bases, with 10 bases between. CDR3 amino acids: CASILVNEAFF. CDR3 bases: TGTGCCAGCATCCTCGTAAATGAAGCTTTCTTT.

This chain uses TRBV6-1 with TRBJ2-7; possible D gene TRBD1, 6 bases. The V and J ends lost 2 bases and 5 bases respectively, with 16 bases between them. Germline V gives CDR1 MNHNS, CDR2 SASEGT. The CDR3 covers 15 residues. CDR3 loop: CASSEIGRGRDEQYF. The CDR3 DNA reads as TGTGCCAGCAGTGAAATTGGCAGGGGAAGAGACGAGCAGTACTTC.

The chain carries TRBV29-1 and TRBJ1-1, with D tentatively TRBD1 (5 bases). The CDR3 length is 13 residues. Germline loops: CDR1 SQVTM, CDR2 ANQGSEA. V was cut by 2 bases and J by 0 bases, with 7 bases left in between. The CDR3 spells CSVERQLNTEAFF. The DNA for the CDR3 is TGCAGCGTTGAACGACAGTTGAACACTGAAGCTTTCTTT.

The chain has TRBV15 and TRBJ1-2; D not resolved. Germline V gene sequence: CDR1 LNHNV, CDR2 YYDKDF (reference sequence). Trimming left V 8 bases short and J 5 bases short, with 12 bases between. The CDR3 totals 12 residues. The CDR3 DNA is TGTGCCACCTCCGGGAATTTTTATGGCTACACCTTC. Its translation is CATSGNFYGYTF. Combining the CDR3 with reference TRBV15 and TRBJ1-2 gives the whole variable domain DAMVIQNPRYQVTQFGKPVTLSCSQTLNHNVMYWYQQKSSQAPKLLFHYYDKDFNNEADTPDNFQSRRPNTSFCFLDIRSPGLGDTAMYLCATSGNFYGYTFGSGTRLTVV.

The chain links TRBV19 to TRBJ2-6; 7 positions agree with TRBD1. This CDR3 spans 14 amino acids. Trimming took 7 bases from V and 9 from J; bases not matched to a gene: 9. From germline, CDR1 is LNHDA and CDR2 SQIVND (reference sequence). The CDR3 loop is CASNLDRVGNVLTF. The CDR3, as DNA: TGTGCCAGTAACCTCGACAGGGTGGGCAACGTCCTGACTTTC.